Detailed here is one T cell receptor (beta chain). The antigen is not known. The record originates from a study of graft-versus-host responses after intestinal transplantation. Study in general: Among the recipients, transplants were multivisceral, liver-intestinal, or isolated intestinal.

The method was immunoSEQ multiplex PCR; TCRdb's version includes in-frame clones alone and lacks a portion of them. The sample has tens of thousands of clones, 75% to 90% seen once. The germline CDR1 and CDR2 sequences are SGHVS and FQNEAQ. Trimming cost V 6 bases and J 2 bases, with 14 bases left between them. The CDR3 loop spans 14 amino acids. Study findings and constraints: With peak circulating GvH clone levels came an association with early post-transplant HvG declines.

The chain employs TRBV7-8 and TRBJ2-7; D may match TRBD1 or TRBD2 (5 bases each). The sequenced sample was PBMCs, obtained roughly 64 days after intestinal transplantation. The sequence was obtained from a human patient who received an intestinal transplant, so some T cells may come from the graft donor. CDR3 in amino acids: CASSPSGAPYEQYF. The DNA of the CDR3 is TGTGCCAGCAGTCCGTCCGGGGCACCCTACGAGCAGTACTTC.